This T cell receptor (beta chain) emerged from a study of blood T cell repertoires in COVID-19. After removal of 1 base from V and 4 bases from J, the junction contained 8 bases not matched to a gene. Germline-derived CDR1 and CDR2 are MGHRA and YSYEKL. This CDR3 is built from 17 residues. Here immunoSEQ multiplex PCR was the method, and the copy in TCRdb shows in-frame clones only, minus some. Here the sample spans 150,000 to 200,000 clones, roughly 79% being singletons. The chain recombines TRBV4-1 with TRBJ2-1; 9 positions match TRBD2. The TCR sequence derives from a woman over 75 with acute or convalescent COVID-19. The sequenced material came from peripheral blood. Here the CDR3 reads CASSQASESGRYNEQFF. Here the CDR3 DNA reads TGCGCCAGCAGCCAAGCCTCTGAGAGCGGGAGGTACAATGAGCAGTTCTTC.